This TCR beta chain stems from a study of T-cell reconstitution after alpha-beta-depleted transplantation in children. V was clipped by 3 bases and J by 7 bases; unmatched bases: 15. There are 19 residues in the CDR3. This clonotype appeared many times. What it binds is unknown. A library of TCRbeta sequences, prepared with unique molecular identifiers, was generated. TCRdb itself ran the PCR reads through MiXCR, one entry per CDR3 protein. This table holds roughly 220,000 distinct CDR3 sequences, 7.5% to 9.5% found once. Regarding the study as a whole: Several hundred expanded graft clones reportedly supplied alpha-beta T cells about two months after transplant. There were some patients whose high TCRbeta diversity at day 60 came from surviving recipient T cells and thymic progenitors. One year after transplant, T-cell counts and diversity came mostly from newly produced T cells.

This sequence was found in a male patient aged 2-15 years who had a stem cell transplant for acute myeloid leukemia, so the T cells may come from the graft donor. The specimen was PBMCs, mostly from graft donor cells, collected 360 days after TCRalphabeta/CD19-depleted stem cell transplant. This rearrangement joins TRBV12-3 or TRBV12-4 to TRBJ2-2; 12 bases align to TRBD2. CDR3 coding DNA: TGTGCCAGCAGTTTCCCGAGTTCAGGACTAGCGGGATGGGTCGGGGAGCTGTTTTTT. It specifies CASSFPSSGLAGWVGELFF.